This TCR beta chain was obtained from a study of T cells in Graves' hyperthyroidism and ophthalmopathy. RNA transcripts were the template for amplifying TCR beta CDR3 regions. TCR CDR3 underwent first-round RT-PCR with the HTBI primer set. TCRdb passed the multiplex PCR reads through MiXCR, listing each CDR3 protein once. This table holds roughly 360,000 distinct CDR3 sequences, 13% found once. The CDR3 length is 14 residues. Germline V lookup: CDR1 SGHTA, CDR2 FQGNSA. V lost 1 base and J lost 6, with 13 bases in between. This clonotype occurred a few times. This could be a read error, since a much larger clone is one nucleotide away.

The receptor's source is a young man with Graves' hyperthyroidism that later progressed to Graves' ophthalmopathy. The chain employs TRBV7-2 and TRBJ2-7, with D hard to call. The source material was blood. In nucleotides, the CDR3 is TGTGCCAGCAGCTTAGGACGGACGCCCTGCGAGCAGTACTTC. Encoded protein: CASSLGRTPCEQYF.